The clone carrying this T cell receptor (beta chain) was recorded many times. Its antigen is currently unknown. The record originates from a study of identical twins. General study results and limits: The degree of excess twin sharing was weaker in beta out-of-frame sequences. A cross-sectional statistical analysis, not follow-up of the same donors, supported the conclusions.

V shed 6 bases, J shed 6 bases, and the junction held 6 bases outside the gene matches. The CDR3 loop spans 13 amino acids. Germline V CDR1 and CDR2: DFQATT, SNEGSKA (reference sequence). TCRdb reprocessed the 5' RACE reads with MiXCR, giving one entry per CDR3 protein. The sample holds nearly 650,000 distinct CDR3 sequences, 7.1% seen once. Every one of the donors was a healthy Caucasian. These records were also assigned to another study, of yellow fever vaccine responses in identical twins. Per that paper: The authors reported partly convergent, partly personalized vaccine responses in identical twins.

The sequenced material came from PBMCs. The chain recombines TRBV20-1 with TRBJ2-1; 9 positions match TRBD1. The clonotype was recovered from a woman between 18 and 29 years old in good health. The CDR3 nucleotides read TGCAGTGCCCCGGGACAGGGCCGCAATGAGCAGTTCTTC. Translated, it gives CSAPGQGRNEQFF.